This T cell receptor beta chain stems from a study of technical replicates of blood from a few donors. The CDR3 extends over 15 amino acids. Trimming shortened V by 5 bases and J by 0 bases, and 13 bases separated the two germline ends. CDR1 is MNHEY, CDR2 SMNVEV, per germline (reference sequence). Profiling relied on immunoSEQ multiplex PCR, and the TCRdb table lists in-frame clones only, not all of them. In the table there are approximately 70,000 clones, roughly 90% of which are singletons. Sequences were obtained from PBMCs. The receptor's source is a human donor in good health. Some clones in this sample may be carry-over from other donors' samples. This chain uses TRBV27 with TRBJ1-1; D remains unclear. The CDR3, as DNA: TGTGCCAGCAGTCCCTGGAGGGAGCTGAACACTGAAGCTTTCTTT. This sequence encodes CASSPWRELNTEAFF.